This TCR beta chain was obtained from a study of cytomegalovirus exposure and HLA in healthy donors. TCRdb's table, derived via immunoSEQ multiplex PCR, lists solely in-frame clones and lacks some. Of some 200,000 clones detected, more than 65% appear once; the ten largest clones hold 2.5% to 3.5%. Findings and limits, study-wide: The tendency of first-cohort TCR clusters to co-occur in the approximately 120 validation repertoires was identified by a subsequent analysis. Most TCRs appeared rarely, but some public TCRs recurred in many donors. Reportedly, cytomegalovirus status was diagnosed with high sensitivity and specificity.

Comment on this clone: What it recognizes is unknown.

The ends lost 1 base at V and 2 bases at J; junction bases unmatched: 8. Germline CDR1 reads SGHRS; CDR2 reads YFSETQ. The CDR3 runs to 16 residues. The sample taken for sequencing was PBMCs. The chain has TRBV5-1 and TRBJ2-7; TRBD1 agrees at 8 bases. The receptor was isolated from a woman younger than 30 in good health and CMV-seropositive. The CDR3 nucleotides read TGCGCCAGCAGCTTGAACCACCCGACAGGGGCCTACGAGCAGTACTTC. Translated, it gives CASSLNHPTGAYEQYF.